The 23 T cell receptor beta chains given below trace back to one sample, sequenced in a study of shared clonotypes between healthy human individuals. Only in-frame clones appear in the TCRdb table, and some are missing; sequencing was by immunoSEQ multiplex PCR. The data hold 2,500,000 or so clones, with 85% to 95% observed a single time. Sequencing input: naive CD4+ T cells sorted from blood. The subset here: CD45RA+ positively selected. These TCRs come from a man between 18 and 35 years old in good health.

The V call is TRBV4-3, the J call TRBJ2-6; 8 nucleotides align to TRBD1. Germline-derived CDR1 and CDR2 are LGHNA and YSLEER. With 3 bases clipped from V and 0 bases from J, the junction kept 4 bases outside the gene matches. The CDR3 extends over 17 amino acids. DNA of the CDR3: TGCGCCAGCAGCCAGGGGACAGGATTCTCTGGGGCCAACGTCCTGACTTTC. This sequence encodes CASSQGTGFSGANVLTF.

This rearrangement joins TRBV10-3 to TRBJ1-2; D is undetermined. Trimming cost V 4 bases and J 2 bases, with 11 bases left between them. Germline CDR1 reads ENHRY; CDR2 reads SYGVKD. There are 14 residues in the CDR3. This CDR3 is CAISGGLENYGYTF. The DNA of the CDR3 is TGTGCCATCAGTGGTGGCCTGGAGAACTATGGCTACACCTTC.

The genes are TRBV5-1 and TRBJ2-2; no firm D call. Looked up from germline, CDR1 is SGHRS and CDR2 is YFSETQ. Trimming stripped 0 bases from V and 2 bases from J, with 8 bases between. The CDR3 is made up of 15 amino acids. The CDR3 sequence: CASSLADSNTGELFF. CDR3 sequence (DNA): TGCGCCAGCAGCTTGGCAGACTCTAACACCGGGGAGCTGTTTTTT.

The chain combines TRBV5-1 with TRBJ2-7, with unresolved D. CDR3 length: 14 residues. Germline V gene lookup returns CDR1 SGHRS and CDR2 YFSETQ. V was trimmed by 7 bases and J by 2 bases, leaving 16 bases between them. CDR3 nucleotide sequence: TGCGCCAGCGCCCCGTCCCGCATGCCCTACGAGCAGTACTTC. As protein: CASAPSRMPYEQYF.

This chain uses TRBV5-6 with TRBJ2-3; maybe TRBD1 (6 bases). There are 15 residues in the CDR3. Trimming removed 4 bases from V and 3 bases from J, with 15 bases in between. Looked up from germline, CDR1 is SGHDT and CDR2 is YYEEEE. CDR3: CASSATGLGTDTQYF. The DNA of the CDR3 is TGTGCCAGCAGCGCCACAGGGTTAGGGACAGATACGCAGTATTTT.

The chain carries TRBV25-1 and TRBJ2-2; 9 nucleotides line up with TRBD1. The CDR3 totals 14 residues. Germline lookup yields CDR1 MGHDK and CDR2 SYGVNS. V lost 4 bases to trimming and J lost 6 bases; unmatched junction nucleotides: 3. The CDR3 sequence is CASSVTGGPGELFF. In DNA form, the CDR3 reads TGTGCCAGCAGTGTCACAGGGGGCCCCGGGGAGCTGTTTTTT.

This chain connects TRBV5-4 to TRBJ1-5, with 8 bases aligning to TRBD1. Trimming cost V 4 bases and J 7 bases; bases outside gene matches: 4. Looked up from germline, CDR1 is SGHNT and CDR2 is YYREEE (reference sequence). The CDR3 runs 13 residues. DNA for the CDR3: TGTGCCAGCAGCACCGACAGGGGCCAGCCCCAGCATTTT. Its translation: CASSTDRGQPQHF.

This clone was seen once. The V call is TRBV6-6, the J call TRBJ1-6; D may be TRBD1 (5 bases). CDR1 is MNHNY and CDR2 is SVGAGI in the germline V gene (reference sequence). The CDR3 extends over 13 amino acids. V lost 7 bases and J lost 7, with 11 bases in between. The CDR3 reads CASTGGGNSPLHF. CDR3 coding DNA: TGTGCCAGCACCGGGGGAGGGAATTCACCCCTCCACTTT.

The J gene is TRBJ2-7, the V gene TRBV2; 8 bases map to TRBD1. Per the germline V gene, CDR1 is SNHLY and CDR2 is FYNNEI. This CDR3 region has 14 residues. The junction had 9 bases not matched to a gene; V was cut back by 8 bases and J by 3 bases. Written as DNA, the CDR3 is TGTGCCAGCCGGAAGACAGGGGACATCTACGAGCAGTACTTC. Encoded protein: CASRKTGDIYEQYF.

The V call is TRBV11-2, the J call TRBJ1-1; a possible D gene is TRBD1 (5 bases). This CDR3 has 16 residues. V gave up 1 base and J gave up 6 bases, with 18 bases separating them. From germline, CDR1 is SGHAT and CDR2 FQNNGV. CDR3 in DNA: TGTGCCAGCAGCTTAGCTAATGGGGCTACGGGCGCTGAAGCTTTCTTT. Its translation is CASSLANGATGAEAFF.

The chain is built from TRBV7-9 and TRBJ1-2; D remains unclear. Germline assignment: CDR1 SEHNR and CDR2 FQNEAQ (reference sequence). The V and J ends lost 1 base and 8 bases respectively, with 11 bases between them. The CDR3 covers 13 residues. The CDR3 DNA is TGTGCCAGCAGCTTAGACCCCCCGGGAGGCTACACCTTC. Its translation: CASSLDPPGGYTF.

This sequence joins TRBV10-3 and TRBJ2-3; D gene ambiguous. Between the trimmed V and J ends, which lost 9 bases and 1 base, there was a span of 14 bases. The CDR3 contains 14 residues. The germline CDR1 and CDR2 sequences are ENHRY and SYGVKD. The CDR3 DNA is TGTGCCATAGCTAGTTCAAGGGGCACAGATACGCAGTATTTT. Its translation is CAIASSRGTDTQYF.

Concerning this clone itself: The sample contains more than one DNA sequence encoding this CDR3. V usage is TRBV18 and J usage is TRBJ1-1, with 9 bases lining up with TRBD1. This CDR3 region has 13 residues. V was clipped by 6 bases and J by 3 bases; unmatched bases: 2. Per germline, CDR1 KGHSH and CDR2 LQKENI. The CDR3 DNA follows: TGTGCCAGCTCCCGGGACAGGGACACTGAAGCTTTCTTT. Translated: CASSRDRDTEAFF.

V and J are TRBV5-1 and TRBJ1-2; the D gene is possibly TRBD1 (5 bases). The CDR3 is 13 residues long. Germline values: CDR1 SGHRS, CDR2 YFSETQ. Trimming shortened V by 4 bases and J by 2 bases, and 9 bases separated the two germline ends. This CDR3 reads CASSGDWNYGYTF. CDR3 bases: TGCGCCAGCAGCGGGGACTGGAACTATGGCTACACCTTC.

The chain couples TRBV5-1 to TRBJ2-7, with D perhaps given as TRBD1 or TRBD2 (5 bases each). Germline V CDR1 and CDR2: SGHRS, YFSETQ. This CDR3 has 14 amino acids. With 0 bases removed from V and 10 bases from J, the gap between germline ends came to 17 bases. The CDR3 sequence: CASSLGGAEEAQYF. The CDR3, as DNA: TGCGCCAGCAGCTTGGGGGGCGCCGAGGAGGCCCAGTACTTC.

This chain links TRBV30 with TRBJ2-7, with a possible D match to TRBD1 (6 bases). Germline CDR1 is GTSNPN and CDR2 is SVGIG (reference sequence). The CDR3 is 11 residues long. V was clipped by 7 bases and J by 1 base, with 8 bases between them. The CDR3 here is CAFGQSYEQYF. The DNA for the CDR3 is TGTGCCTTTGGACAGTCCTACGAGCAGTACTTC.

The chain is built from TRBV27 and TRBJ2-6; unclear D gene. This CDR3 has 17 amino acids. From germline, CDR1 is MNHEY and CDR2 SMNVEV (reference sequence). V lost 4 bases and J 0 bases, leaving 13 bases between the germline ends. CDR3 nucleotides: TGTGCCAGCAGTTCCCATGCCAGGAACTCTGGGGCCAACGTCCTGACTTTC. Translating gives CASSSHARNSGANVLTF.

The gene calls are TRBV13 and TRBJ1-3; tentative D call: TRBD1 (5 bases). V was cut by 5 bases and J by 0 bases, with 14 bases left in between. The CDR3 has 16 amino acids. Germline CDR1 is PRHDT and CDR2 is FYEKMQ (reference sequence). CDR3 DNA sequence: TGTGCCAGCAGCGGCCAAACAGGCTACTCTGGAAACACCATATATTTT. It codes for CASSGQTGYSGNTIYF.

This chain connects TRBV30 to TRBJ1-6, with 10 bases identical to TRBD1. The germline V gene has CDR1 GTSNPN and CDR2 SVGIG (reference sequence). The CDR3 runs to 16 residues. The ends lost 4 bases at V and 7 bases at J; junction bases unmatched: 10. This CDR3 reads CAWKDRGAVQNSPLHF. The CDR3 coding sequence is TGTGCCTGGAAGGACAGGGGGGCCGTCCAAAATTCACCCCTCCACTTT.

This chain joins TRBV6-6 and TRBJ2-7, with 9 bases that match TRBD2. Losses at the gene ends were 5 bases for V and 3 bases for J; bases not matched to a gene: 2. This CDR3 has 13 amino acids. Germline CDR1 MNHNY, CDR2 SVGAGI (reference sequence). CDR3 in DNA: TGTGCCAGCAGTCGACTAGCGGACTACGAGCAGTACTTC. This translates into CASSRLADYEQYF.

To note about this clone: Distinct nucleotide sequences in the sample also encode this CDR3. The rearrangement uses TRBV5-1 and TRBJ2-7; 12 bases are a match to TRBD2. V trimming: 4 bases; J trimming: 2 bases; junction bases outside the gene matches: 7. Germline V gives CDR1 SGHRS, CDR2 YFSETQ. The CDR3 loop spans 16 amino acids. In DNA, the CDR3 is TGCGCCAGCAGCCTAGGGGGACTAGCGGGCACCTACGAGCAGTACTTC. As protein: CASSLGGLAGTYEQYF.

Points on this clone: This specimen includes other DNA sequences encoding the same CDR3. The CDR3 region is CASSLGAGELFF. The CDR3 DNA follows: TGTGCCAGCAGTTTGGGCGCCGGGGAGCTGTTTTTT. The chain uses TRBV6-5 and TRBJ2-2; D not certain. V gave up 4 bases and J gave up 6 bases, with 6 bases separating them. Germline loops: CDR1 MNHEY, CDR2 SVGAGI. The CDR3 sequence is 12 residues long.

This clone was seen just once. The genes are TRBV14 and TRBJ1-5; perhaps TRBD1 as D (6 bases). The V end lost 0 bases, the J end lost 1 base, and 13 bases lay between the germline ends. The germline gives CDR1 SGHDN, CDR2 FVKESK. This CDR3 contains 17 residues. The DNA of the CDR3 is TGTGCCAGCAGCCAAGACAAGGGGGAAGTAAGCAATCAGCCCCAGCATTTT. It encodes CASSQDKGEVSNQPQHF.